This entry concerns a single T cell receptor beta chain. The sample originates from a study of control samples from healthy donors and cancer patients. V shed 5 bases, J shed 1 base, and the junction held 8 bases outside the gene matches. The CDR3 contains 15 residues. Germline V gene data show CDR1 as MDHEN and CDR2 as SYDVKM. Only in-frame clones appear in the TCRdb table, and some are missing; sequencing was by immunoSEQ multiplex PCR. The repertoire has over 150,000 clones, around 94% of them found once; the top ten carry around 1.4%. The sequencing sample was made of blood. This chain joins TRBV28 and TRBJ2-7; 7 nucleotides align to TRBD1. The sequence came from a man aged 25-45 years in good health. Written as DNA, the CDR3 is TGTGCCAGCAGTCCGCAGACAGGGCGGTCCTACGAGCAGTACTTC. This encodes CASSPQTGRSYEQYF.